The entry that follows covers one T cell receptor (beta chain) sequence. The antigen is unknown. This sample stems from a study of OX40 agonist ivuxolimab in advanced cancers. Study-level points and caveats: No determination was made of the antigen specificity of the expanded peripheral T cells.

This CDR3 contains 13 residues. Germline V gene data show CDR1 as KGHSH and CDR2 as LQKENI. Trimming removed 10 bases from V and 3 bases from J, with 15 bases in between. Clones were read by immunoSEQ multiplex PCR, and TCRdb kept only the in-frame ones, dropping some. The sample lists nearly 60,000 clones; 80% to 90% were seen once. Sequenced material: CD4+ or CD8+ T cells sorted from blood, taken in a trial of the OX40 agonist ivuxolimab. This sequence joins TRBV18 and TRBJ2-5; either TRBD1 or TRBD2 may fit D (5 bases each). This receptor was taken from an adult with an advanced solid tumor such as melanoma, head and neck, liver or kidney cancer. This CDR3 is CATSRGRKETQYF. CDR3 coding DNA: TGTGCCACCTCCCGGGGACGGAAAGAGACCCAGTACTTC.